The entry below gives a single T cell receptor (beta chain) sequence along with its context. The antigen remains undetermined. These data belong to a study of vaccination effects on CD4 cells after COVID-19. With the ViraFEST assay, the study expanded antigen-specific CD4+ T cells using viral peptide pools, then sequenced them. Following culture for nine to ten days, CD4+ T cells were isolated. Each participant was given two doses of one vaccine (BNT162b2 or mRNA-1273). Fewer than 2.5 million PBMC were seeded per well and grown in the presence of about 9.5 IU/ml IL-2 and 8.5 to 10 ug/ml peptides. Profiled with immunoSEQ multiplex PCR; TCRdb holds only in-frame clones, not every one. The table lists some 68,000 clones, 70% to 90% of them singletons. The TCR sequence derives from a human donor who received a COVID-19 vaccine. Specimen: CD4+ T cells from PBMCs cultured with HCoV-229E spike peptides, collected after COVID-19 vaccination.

The chain's CDR3 is CASAPDRVQSSNQPQHF. The CDR3 nucleotides are TGTGCCAGCGCCCCGGACAGGGTCCAATCTAGCAATCAGCCCCAGCATTTT. The J gene is TRBJ1-5, the V gene TRBV2, with 8 bases that match TRBD1. V trimming: 8 bases; J trimming: 0 bases; junction bases outside the gene matches: 12. Germline V gene sequence: CDR1 SNHLY, CDR2 FYNNEI. The CDR3 is 17 amino acids.